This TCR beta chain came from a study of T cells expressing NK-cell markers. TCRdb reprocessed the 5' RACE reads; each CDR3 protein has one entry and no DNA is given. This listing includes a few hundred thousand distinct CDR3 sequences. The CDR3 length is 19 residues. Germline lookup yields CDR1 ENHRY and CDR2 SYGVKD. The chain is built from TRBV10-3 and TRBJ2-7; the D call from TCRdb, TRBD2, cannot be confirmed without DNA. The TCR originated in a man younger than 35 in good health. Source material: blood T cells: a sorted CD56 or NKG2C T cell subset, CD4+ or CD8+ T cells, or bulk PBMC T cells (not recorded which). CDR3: CAISEPGLAGGQGGYEQYF.